Listed below are T cell receptor beta chains from one sample, sequenced in a study of T cell repertoires in cytomegalovirus infection. TCRdb independently ran MiXCR on the reads; one entry per CDR3 protein. The table includes some 920,000 distinct CDR3 sequences, 31% detected once. These receptors' targets are unknown. The sample consisted of cultured CD8+ T cells from PBMCs, taken from culture after CMV antigen stimulation. These receptor sequences come from a human donor in good health (CMV status not recorded). Some clones in this sample may be carry-over from other donors' samples. Both conserved end residues are part of each CDR3. Fields, in order: CDR3 protein, V gene, J gene.

CDR3: CASSGFLAGASTDTQYF; V: TRBV5-1; J: TRBJ2-3
CDR3: CASSSRLDSSYNEQFF; V: TRBV13; J: TRBJ2-1
CDR3: CASMTTDYYYNSPLHF; V: TRBV6-5; J: TRBJ1-6
CDR3: CASSQRCQGSYNEQFF; V: TRBV23-1; J: TRBJ2-1
CDR3: CASSSGEGALTYGYTF; V: TRBV7-6; J: TRBJ1-2
CDR3: CASSLIGSYEQYF; V: TRBV12-3/TRBV12-4; J: TRBJ2-7
CDR3: CASSWGGLGNEQFF; V: TRBV6-8; J: TRBJ2-1
CDR3: CASSVVWRPTKDSPLHF; V: TRBV9; J: TRBJ1-6
CDR3: CASSPAGGNSPLHF; V: TRBV5-4; J: TRBJ1-6
CDR3: CSASNGQGTYEQYF; V: TRBV20-1; J: TRBJ2-7
CDR3: CASSLVASRSQPQHF; V: TRBV7-6; J: TRBJ1-5
CDR3: CASSFLAQGNTEAFF; V: TRBV12-3/TRBV12-4; J: TRBJ1-1
CDR3: CASSSAEQGASNEKLFF; V: TRBV7-6; J: TRBJ1-4
CDR3: CASSFEGVYNEQFF; V: TRBV12-3/TRBV12-4; J: TRBJ2-1
CDR3: CASSQAAGRIEAFF; V: TRBV4-1; J: TRBJ1-1
CDR3: CASSQGLDRDGSPLHF; V: TRBV6-2/TRBV6-3; J: TRBJ1-6
CDR3: CASDEGGVTEAFF; V: TRBV2; J: TRBJ1-1
CDR3: CSAGRKGGGYNEQFF; V: TRBV20-1; J: TRBJ2-1
CDR3: CASNQGYTEAFF; V: TRBV19; J: TRBJ1-1